This T cell receptor (beta chain) derives from a study of PD-1 blockade in classical Hodgkin lymphoma. Sequencing used immunoSEQ multiplex PCR; TCRdb keeps in-frame clones, though not all of them. The table records 13,000 to 15,000 clones, 81% of them present only once. The CDR3 length is 18 residues. V gave up 6 bases and J gave up 0 bases, with 21 bases separating them. Germline-derived CDR1 and CDR2 are ENHRY and SYGVKD. There was relapse after autologous stem cell transplantation in every patient, and there was variation in brentuximab vedotin exposure. This clonotype was obtained from a human donor with classical Hodgkin lymphoma. This material consisted of peripheral blood mononuclear cells (PBMCs), taken at baseline. This chain joins TRBV10-3 and TRBJ1-3; D is unclear. The CDR3 protein is CAISAPTQYVSSGNTIYF. The CDR3, as DNA: TGTGCCATCAGCGCCCCCACACAGTATGTAAGCTCTGGAAACACCATATATTTT.